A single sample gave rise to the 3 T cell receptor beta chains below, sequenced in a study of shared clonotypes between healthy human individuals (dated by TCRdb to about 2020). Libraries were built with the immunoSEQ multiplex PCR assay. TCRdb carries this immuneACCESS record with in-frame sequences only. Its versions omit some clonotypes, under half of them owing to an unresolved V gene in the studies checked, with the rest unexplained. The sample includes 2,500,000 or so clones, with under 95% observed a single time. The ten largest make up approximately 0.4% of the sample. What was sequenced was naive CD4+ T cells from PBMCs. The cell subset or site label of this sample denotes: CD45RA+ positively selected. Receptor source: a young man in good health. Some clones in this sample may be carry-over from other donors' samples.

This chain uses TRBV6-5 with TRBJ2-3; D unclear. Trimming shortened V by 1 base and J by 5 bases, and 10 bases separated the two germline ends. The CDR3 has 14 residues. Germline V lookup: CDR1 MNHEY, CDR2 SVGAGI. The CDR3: CASSYLADGDTQYF. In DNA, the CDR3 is TGTGCCAGCAGTTACTTGGCGGACGGAGATACGCAGTATTTT.

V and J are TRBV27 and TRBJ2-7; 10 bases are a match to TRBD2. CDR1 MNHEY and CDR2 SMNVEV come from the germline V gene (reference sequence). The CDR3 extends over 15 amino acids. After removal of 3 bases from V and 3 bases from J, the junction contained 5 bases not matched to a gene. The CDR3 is CASSFWLAGVYEQYF. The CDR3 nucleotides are TGTGCCAGCAGTTTTTGGCTAGCGGGAGTCTACGAGCAGTACTTC.

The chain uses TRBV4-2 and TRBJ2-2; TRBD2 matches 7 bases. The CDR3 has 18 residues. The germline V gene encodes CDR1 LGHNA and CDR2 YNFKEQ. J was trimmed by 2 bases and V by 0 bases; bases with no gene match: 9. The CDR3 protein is CASSQDVQAGINTGELFF. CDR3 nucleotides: TGTGCCAGCAGCCAAGATGTACAAGCGGGGATTAACACCGGGGAGCTGTTTTTT.